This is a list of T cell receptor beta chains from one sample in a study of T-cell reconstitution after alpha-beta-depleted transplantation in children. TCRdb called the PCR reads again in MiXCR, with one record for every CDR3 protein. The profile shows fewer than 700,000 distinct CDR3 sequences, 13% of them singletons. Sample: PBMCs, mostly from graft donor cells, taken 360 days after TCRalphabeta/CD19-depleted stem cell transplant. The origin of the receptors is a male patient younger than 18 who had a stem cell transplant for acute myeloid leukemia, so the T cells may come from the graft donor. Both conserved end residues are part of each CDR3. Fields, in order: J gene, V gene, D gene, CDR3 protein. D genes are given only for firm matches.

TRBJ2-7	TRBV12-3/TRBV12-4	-	CASSFSYRQYQDEQYF
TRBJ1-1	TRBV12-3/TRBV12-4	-	CASTKTVNTEAFF
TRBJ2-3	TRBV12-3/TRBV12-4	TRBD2	CASSFSIRNREIAGGPRDTQYF
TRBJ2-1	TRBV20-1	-	CSLFRPDYPRSYNEQFF
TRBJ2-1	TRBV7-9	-	CASSPDTYSYNEQFF
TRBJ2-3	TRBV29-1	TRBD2	CSVRPVSSGITDTQYF
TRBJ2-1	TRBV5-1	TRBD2	CASSWASGSIEQFF
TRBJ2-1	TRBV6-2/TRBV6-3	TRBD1	CASWDRGLNEQFF
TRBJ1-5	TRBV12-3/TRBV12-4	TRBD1	CASSGTGAQHF
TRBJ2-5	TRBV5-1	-	CASSGGMLPETQYF
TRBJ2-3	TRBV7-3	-	CASSLKGRTTTDTQYF
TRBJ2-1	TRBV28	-	CASSSAFEQFF
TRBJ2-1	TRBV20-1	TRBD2	CSAPLAAEQFF
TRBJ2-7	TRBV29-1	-	CSGLDSYEQYF
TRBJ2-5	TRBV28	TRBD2	CASSLKVWLAGGGETQYF
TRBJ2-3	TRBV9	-	CASSVVVGVTQYF
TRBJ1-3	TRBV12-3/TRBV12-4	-	CASSLDAASGNTIYF
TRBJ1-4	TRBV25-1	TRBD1	CASKPGQLNEKLFF
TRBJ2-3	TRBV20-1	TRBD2	CSGAGLAGGPLDTQYF
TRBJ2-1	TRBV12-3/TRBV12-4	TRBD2	CASSLPKPGLAGGNEQFF
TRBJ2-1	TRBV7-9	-	CASSPRVSSSYNEQFF
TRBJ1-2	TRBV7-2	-	CASSLVDGYTF
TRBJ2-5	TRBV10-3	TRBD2	CAISESRGGSIEETQYF
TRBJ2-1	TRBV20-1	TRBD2	CSARDHGTSGPSSYNEQFF
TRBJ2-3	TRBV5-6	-	CASSLKVGRTGNPTDTQYF
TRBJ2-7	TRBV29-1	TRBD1	CSATWDREGEQYF
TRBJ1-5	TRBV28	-	CASSLTDVDQPQHF
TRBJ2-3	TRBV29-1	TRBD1	CSVEGVRTGQYF
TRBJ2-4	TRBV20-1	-	CSARPGVRGQYF
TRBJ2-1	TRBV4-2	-	CASSQVTSGDEQFF
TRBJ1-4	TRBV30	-	CAWGFSEREKLFF
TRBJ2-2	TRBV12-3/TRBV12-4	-	CASSLLPNKPTGELFF
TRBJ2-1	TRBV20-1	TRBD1	CSAETDRAIFNEQFF
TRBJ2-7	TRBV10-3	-	CAITLPIGEQYF
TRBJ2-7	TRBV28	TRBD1	CASSLLQGAGRRYF
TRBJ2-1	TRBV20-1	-	CSASTPSQGVVAYNEQFF
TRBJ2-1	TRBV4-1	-	CASSQEARTTYNEQFF
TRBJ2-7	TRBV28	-	CASSLLDSREQYF
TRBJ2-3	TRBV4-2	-	CASSQEDRAWADTQYF
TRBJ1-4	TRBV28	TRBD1	CASSLEDRAERLEKLFF
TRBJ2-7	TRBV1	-	CTSSPRVFSYEQYF
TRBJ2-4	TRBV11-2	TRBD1	CASSLGQGLGRRQNIQYF
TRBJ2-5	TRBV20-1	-	CSARKSETQYF
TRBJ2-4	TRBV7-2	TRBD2	CASSLRGRAVSFNIQYF
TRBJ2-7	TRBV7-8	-	CASSPLGGEPTYEQYF
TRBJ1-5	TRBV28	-	CASSPWGAPRTDNSNQPQHF
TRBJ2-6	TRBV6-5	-	CASSYLRSGANVLTF
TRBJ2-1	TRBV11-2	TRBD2	CASSLGLAGAPSHEQFF
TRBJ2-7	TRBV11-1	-	CASSFQPGAYEQYF
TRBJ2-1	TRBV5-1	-	CASRTYRFNLRRSYNEQFF
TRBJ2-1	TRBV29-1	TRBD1	CSVRQGWDEQFF
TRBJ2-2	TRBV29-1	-	CSVTGRGGTGELFF
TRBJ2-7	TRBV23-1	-	CASSLQSF
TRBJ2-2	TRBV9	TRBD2	CASSVGTSSSGELFF
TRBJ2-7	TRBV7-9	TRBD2	CASSSTSGRFPYYEQYF
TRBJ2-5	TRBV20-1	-	CSARDVRYQETQYF
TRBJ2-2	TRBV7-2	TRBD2	CASGGRDTGELFF
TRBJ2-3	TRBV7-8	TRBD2	CASSLHRGRAWRTDTQYF
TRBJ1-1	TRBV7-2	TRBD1	CASSLGTGVMNTEAFF